This T cell receptor beta chain was identified in a study of post-analysis software for immune sequencing data. At the level of the study: Courses of disease covered relapsing-remitting, secondary progressive and progressive-relapsing multiple sclerosis.

Germline CDR1 and CDR2: MNHNY and SVGAGI (reference sequence). V shed 2 bases and J shed 2 bases, with 10 bases lying between them. The CDR3 has 14 residues. This clonotype has at least ten counts. What it recognizes is unknown. Findings of the study overall: Controls showed significantly higher normalized Chao1 diversity than did multiple sclerosis patients. Patients showed TRBV5-6, TRBV5-1 and TRBV20-1 among four to six TRBV segments more frequent than in controls.

Carried by the TCR beta cDNA libraries were unique molecular identifiers. TCRdb independently ran MiXCR on the PCR reads; one entry per CDR3 protein. This table holds about 150,000 distinct CDR3 sequences, 30% found once. The clonotype comes from a girl aged 10-17 years with multiple sclerosis. Sequenced: blood. The rearrangement uses TRBV6-6 and TRBJ2-7; D could derive from TRBD1 or TRBD2 (5 bases each). The CDR3 DNA follows: TGTGCCAGCAGTTACGAGGGGTCCCCCTACGAGCAGTACTTC. Translating gives CASSYEGSPYEQYF.